These 5 T cell receptor beta chains were all obtained from the same sample, sequenced in a study of CD8 T cells in Susac syndrome. RNA in amounts of about 0.5 to 1 ug was reverse transcribed with random hexamers. TCRdb passed the immunoSEQ multiplex PCR reads through MiXCR, listing each CDR3 protein once. The sample has about 130,000 distinct CDR3 sequences, approximately 95% seen once; the top ten hold roughly 0.29%. Sequencing was performed on CD8+ T cells from PBMCs. These receptors were taken from a human donor with multiple sclerosis.

V usage is TRBV13 and J usage is TRBJ1-2, with 7 positions matching TRBD1. The CDR3 contains 16 residues. Germline V gives CDR1 PRHDT, CDR2 FYEKMQ (reference sequence). V lost 0 bases and J lost 1; bases outside the gene matches: 5. The CDR3 reads CASSLGRDSINYGYTF. The CDR3 nucleotides read TGTGCCAGCAGCTTAGGCCGGGACAGTATTAACTATGGCTACACCTTC.

CDR3 bases: TGTGCCAGCAGTGGCGGGGGGGGCACCGGGGAGCTGTTTTTT. Protein sequence: CASSGGGGTGELFF. The chain recombines TRBV12-3 or TRBV12-4 with TRBJ2-2, with 9 bases that match TRBD2. V was pared by 5 bases and J by 4 bases, with 2 bases of the junction left unmatched. The CDR3 has 14 amino acids.

The chain is built from TRBV6-5 and TRBJ2-4, with 9 bases fitting TRBD1. Germline CDR1 is MNHEY and CDR2 is SVGAGI. This CDR3 region has 15 residues. J gave up 9 bases and V 4 bases, and 10 bases lay outside the gene matches. The CDR3 coding sequence is TGTGCCAGCAGTTTGCTAGGGACAGGGTCGGGCATTCAGTACTTC. Translation: CASSLLGTGSGIQYF.

This clonotype was observed a single time. The V and J genes are TRBV2 and TRBJ1-5; 9 bases fit TRBD1. This CDR3 region has 15 residues. Trimming cost V 7 bases and J 3 bases; bases outside gene matches: 7. Germline CDR1 SNHLY, CDR2 FYNNEI. The CDR3 here is CASKRDRASNQPQHF. The CDR3, as DNA: TGTGCCAGCAAGAGGGACAGGGCTTCCAATCAGCCCCAGCATTTT.

This chain connects TRBV10-3 to TRBJ1-2; 7 positions match TRBD1. With 2 bases clipped from V and 7 bases from J, the junction kept 16 bases outside the gene matches. There are 17 residues in the CDR3. Germline values: CDR1 ENHRY, CDR2 SYGVKD. In DNA form, the CDR3 reads TGTGCCATCAGTGAGCCCTTGTGGGACAGTCGGTCGGTTGGCTACACCTTC. It encodes CAISEPLWDSRSVGYTF.